A single sample is the source of the 28 T cell receptor beta chains below, sequenced in a study of STAT5B mutations in CD4+ large granular lymphocyte leukemia. The repertoire was sequenced with immunoSEQ multiplex PCR; TCRdb's copy has only in-frame clones and lacks some. The table shows about 21,000 clones, with approximately 75% occurring only once. The sequencing input was CD4+ T cells from blood buffy coats. The receptors derive from a human donor in good health.

The gene calls are TRBV28 and TRBJ2-5; D is ambiguous. From germline, CDR1 is MDHEN and CDR2 SYDVKM. Trimming left V 6 bases short and J 3 bases short, with 8 bases between. The CDR3 extends over 12 amino acids. CDR3 nucleotide sequence: TGTGCCAGCAGCTTTACAAAAGAGACCCAGTACTTC. It encodes CASSFTKETQYF. Using reference TRBV28 and TRBJ2-5 for the parts outside the CDR3, the full variable domain is DVKVTQSSRYLVKRTGEKVFLECVQDMDHENMFWYRQDPGLGLRLIYFSYDVKMKEKGDIPEGYSVSREKKERFSLILESASTNQTSMYLCASSFTKETQYFGPGTRLLVL.

This clone was seen a few times. The V call is TRBV4-2, the J call TRBJ1-1, with 7 bases that match TRBD1. Germline assignment: CDR1 LGHNA and CDR2 YNFKEQ. The trim removed 3 bases at V and 10 bases at J, leaving 11 bases unmatched. This CDR3 region has 14 residues. The CDR3 DNA follows: TGTGCCAGCAGCCATCAATTCACAGGGGAAGGAGCTTTCTTT. Its translation is CASSHQFTGEGAFF.

V and J are TRBV28 and TRBJ2-5; D ambiguous. Trimming left V 10 bases short and J 2 bases short, with 5 bases between. The V gene's germline CDR1 is MDHEN and CDR2 SYDVKM. The CDR3 runs to 10 residues. This CDR3 reads CATRQETQYF. CDR3 nucleotides: TGTGCCACCAGACAAGAGACCCAGTACTTC.

This clone was counted a single time. This chain connects TRBV6-5 to TRBJ2-3, with 8 bases that match TRBD2. J lost 5 bases, V lost 2 bases, and 3 bases had no gene match. Germline V lookup: CDR1 MNHEY, CDR2 SVGAGI. The CDR3 runs 14 residues. The chain's CDR3 is CASSYAGGVDTQYF. The CDR3, as DNA: TGTGCCAGCAGTTACGCGGGAGGTGTAGATACGCAGTATTTT.

The rearrangement uses TRBV2 and TRBJ2-2; no firm D call. Germline V gene sequence: CDR1 SNHLY, CDR2 FYNNEI. With 8 bases removed from V and 8 bases from J, the gap between germline ends came to 15 bases. The CDR3 spans 13 residues. CDR3 loop: CASGAPRMGELFF. CDR3 DNA sequence: TGTGCCAGCGGTGCGCCACGCATGGGGGAGCTGTTTTTT.

The chain couples TRBV7-9 to TRBJ2-7, with D tentatively TRBD1 (7 bases). V dropped 0 bases and J dropped 2 bases, with 11 bases sitting between them. The CDR3 has 15 amino acids. Per the germline V gene, CDR1 is SEHNR and CDR2 is FQNEAQ (reference sequence). The CDR3 nucleotides read TGTGCCAGCAGCTTAGCGCGGGGACAGACCTACGAGCAGTACTTC. Its translation: CASSLARGQTYEQYF.

This clone came up a few times. The genes are TRBV27 and TRBJ2-2; TRBD1 agrees at 7 bases. Germline CDR1 reads MNHEY; CDR2 reads SMNVEV (reference sequence). CDR3 size: 16 residues. V dropped 3 bases and J dropped 6; count of bases not matched to a gene: 10. The CDR3 coding sequence is TGTGCCAGCAGTTTTAGGGGGCCGCGTGGGCCCGGGGAGCTGTTTTTT. It specifies CASSFRGPRGPGELFF.

The rearrangement uses TRBV21-1 and TRBJ2-5. TRBV21-1 is annotated as a pseudogene. This CDR3 is built from 16 residues. The CDR3 loop is CASSKWCRGAAETQYF. The DNA for the CDR3 is TGTGCCAGCAGCAAATGGTGCCGGGGCGCCGCGGAGACCCAGTACTTC.

The chain couples TRBV6-1 to TRBJ2-3; TRBD2 is a possible D gene (5 bases). Looked up from germline, CDR1 is MNHNS and CDR2 is SASEGT. This CDR3 comprises 14 residues. Trimming shortened V by 5 bases and J by 2 bases, and 11 bases separated the two germline ends. In DNA form, the CDR3 reads TGTGCCAGCAGTTTCCAGCGGTCCACAGATACGCAGTATTTT. Translation: CASSFQRSTDTQYF.

This clone has just a few counts. The chain couples TRBV5-1 to TRBJ2-5; the match to TRBD2 covers 8 bases. From germline, CDR1 is SGHRS and CDR2 YFSETQ. CDR3 length: 14 residues. The V gene end was trimmed by 7 bases and the J gene end by 4 bases; junction bases not matched to a gene: 9. DNA for the CDR3: TGCGCCAGCGGTGAGGGACTAGGTGGAGAGACCCAGTACTTC. This translates into CASGEGLGGETQYF.

V and J are TRBV7-6 and TRBJ2-3, with 13 bases that match TRBD2. The CDR3 is 16 amino acids. From germline, CDR1 is SGHVS and CDR2 FNYEAQ. The junction had 4 bases not matched to a gene; V was cut back by 4 bases and J by 3 bases. The CDR3 DNA is TGTGCCAGCAGCTCCCGACTAGCGGGAGGAACAGATACGCAGTATTTT. Protein product: CASSSRLAGGTDTQYF.

CDR3 bases: TGTGCCAGCAGTTGGGGGGGGACCCATGAGCAGTTCTTC. Translation gives CASSWGGTHEQFF. V usage is TRBV2 and J usage is TRBJ2-1, with TRBD2 matching 7 bases. Per the germline V gene, CDR1 is SNHLY and CDR2 is FYNNEI. With V trimmed by 5 bases and J by 8 bases, 6 bases remained unmatched. CDR3 length equals 13 residues. The full variable domain, with the rest looked up from reference TRBV2 and TRBJ2-1, is EPEVTQTPSHQVTQMGQEVILRCVPISNHLYFYWYRQILGQKVEFLVSFYNNEISEKSEIFDDQFSVERPDGSNFTLKIRSTKLEDSAMYFCASSWGGTHEQFFGPGTRLTVL.

The chain links TRBV19 to TRBJ2-2; 12 positions agree with TRBD2. Germline V gene sequence: CDR1 LNHDA, CDR2 SQIVND (reference sequence). This CDR3 has 17 residues. V trimming: 4 bases; J trimming: 5 bases; junction bases outside the gene matches: 8. In DNA form, the CDR3 reads TGTGCCAGTAGTACGACTAGCGGGAGTTCTAGGACCGGGGAGCTGTTTTTT. Translated: CASSTTSGSSRTGELFF.

The V call is TRBV7-9, the J call TRBJ2-5; D remains unclear. Judging by the DNA end, TRBJ2-7 fits better; the J call may be wrong. The CDR3 is made up of 12 amino acids. The germline CDR1 and CDR2 sequences are SEHNR and FQNEAQ (reference sequence). As DNA, the CDR3 is TGTGCCAGCAGCTTCCCAGGAACCGAGCAGTACTTC. Residues: CASSFPGTEQYF.

J is TRBJ2-7 and V is TRBV11-2; D is possibly TRBD2 (6 bases). The CDR3 is made up of 14 amino acids. V lost 2 bases, J lost 4 bases, and 12 bases lay in between. Looked up from germline, CDR1 is SGHAT and CDR2 is FQNNGV. The CDR3 region is CASSLSRAGYEQYF. In nucleotides, the CDR3 is TGTGCCAGCAGCTTATCCAGGGCGGGGTACGAGCAGTACTTC. The full variable domain, its missing parts supplied by reference TRBV11-2 and TRBJ2-7, is EAGVAQSPRYKIIEKRQSVAFWCNPISGHATLYWYQQILGQGPKLLIQFQNNGVVDDSQLPKDRFSAERLKGVDSTLKIQPAKLEDSAVYLCASSLSRAGYEQYFGPGTRLTVT.

The sample holds a few counts of this clone. The CDR3 sequence: CASSLIGKPQHF. The DNA for the CDR3 is TGTGCCAGCAGTTTAATCGGGAAGCCCCAGCATTTT. The genes are TRBV28 and TRBJ1-5; no reliable D call. The length of the CDR3 is 12 residues. V was cut by 2 bases and J by 8 bases, with 7 bases left in between. From germline, CDR1 is MDHEN and CDR2 SYDVKM.

The chain is built from TRBV5-8 and TRBJ2-5; no firm D call. Trimming took 3 bases from V and 2 from J, leaving 14 bases between them. Germline V gene data show CDR1 as SGHTS and CDR2 as YDEGEE. CDR3 length equals 15 residues. CDR3 protein: CASSSGLNGQETQYF. The DNA for the CDR3 is TGTGCCAGCAGCTCGGGTCTCAACGGGCAAGAGACCCAGTACTTC.

DNA for the CDR3: TGTGCCAGCAGTTTACCTAGGGACAGGGGGCTAGGTGAGCAGTTCTTC. As protein: CASSLPRDRGLGEQFF. The chain links TRBV27 to TRBJ2-1; 12 nucleotides agree with TRBD1. Germline V CDR1 and CDR2: MNHEY, SMNVEV (reference sequence). Trimming at V came to 2 bases and at J to 9 bases, leaving 8 bases not matched to a gene. The length of the CDR3 is 16 residues.

This CDR3 reads CASSIWTSDYNEQFF. CDR3 bases: TGTGCCAGCAGCATTTGGACTAGCGACTACAATGAGCAGTTCTTC. The J gene is TRBJ2-1, the V gene TRBV7-2; TRBD2 aligns across 9 bases. This CDR3 is built from 15 residues. The V gene's germline CDR1 is SGHTA and CDR2 FQGNSA. J gave up 3 bases and V 5 bases, and 5 bases lay outside the gene matches. The complete variable domain, with remaining parts taken from reference TRBV7-2 and TRBJ2-1, reads GAGVSQSPSNKVTEKGKDVELRCDPISGHTALYWYRQSLGQGLEFLIYFQGNSAPDKSGLPSDRFSAERTGGSVSTLTIQRTQQEDSAVYLCASSIWTSDYNEQFFGPGTRLTVL.

The rearrangement uses TRBV27 and TRBJ2-5; D is perhaps TRBD1 (8 bases). CDR3 length: 16 amino acids. Germline CDR1 MNHEY, CDR2 SMNVEV (reference sequence). V lost 7 bases and J 2 bases, leaving 20 bases between the germline ends. DNA for the CDR3: TGTGCCAGCAACCCGAAAGGACAGGGACTACAAGAGACCCAGTACTTC. Its translation is CASNPKGQGLQETQYF.

CDR3 amino acids: CASRGQGAVYGYTF. The CDR3 bases are TGTGCCAGCAGAGGACAGGGGGCGGTCTATGGCTACACCTTC. This chain uses TRBV6-1 with TRBJ1-2, with TRBD1 identical over 11 bases. In germline, CDR1 is MNHNS, CDR2 SASEGT. With 6 bases clipped from V and 4 bases from J, the junction kept 4 bases outside the gene matches. The CDR3 has 14 residues.

The rearrangement uses TRBV28 and TRBJ1-2, with 9 bases fitting TRBD1. The germline V gene has CDR1 MDHEN and CDR2 SYDVKM. J lost 7 bases, V lost 6 bases, and 9 bases had no gene match. The CDR3 loop spans 14 amino acids. The DNA of the CDR3 is TGTGCCAGCAGCCGACCCGGGACAGGGAGTGGCTACACCTTC. Its translation is CASSRPGTGSGYTF.

The rearrangement links TRBV14 to TRBJ1-4; D is unresolved. Germline-derived CDR1 and CDR2 are SGHDN and FVKESK. The ends were cut back, 6 bases at V and 5 bases at J, with 7 bases in the middle. The CDR3 has 12 residues. The DNA of the CDR3 is TGTGCCAGCAGTTGGGCGAATGAAAAACTGTTTTTT. Its protein is CASSWANEKLFF.

The V gene is TRBV11-2, the J gene TRBJ1-2; D remains ambiguous. The CDR3 consists of 12 residues. The V and J ends lost 1 base and 8 bases respectively, with 8 bases between them. Germline CDR1 SGHAT, CDR2 FQNNGV. This CDR3 is CASSLGSGGYTF. The CDR3 DNA reads as TGTGCCAGCAGCTTAGGTTCAGGCGGCTACACCTTC.

The sample holds a few counts of this clone. V gene TRBV19 combines with J gene TRBJ1-2; 7 nucleotides agree with TRBD1. The germline V gene has CDR1 LNHDA and CDR2 SQIVND (reference sequence). The CDR3 loop spans 15 amino acids. With 4 bases clipped from V and 0 bases from J, the junction kept 5 bases outside the gene matches. The CDR3, as DNA: TGTGCCAGTAGTACCACAGGGGTCTCTAACTATGGCTACACCTTC. It encodes CASSTTGVSNYGYTF.

The CDR3 nucleotides read TGTGCCAGCTTGAGGACCGACGGGAAGAATGAGCAGTTCTTC. It encodes CASLRTDGKNEQFF. The chain is built from TRBV18 and TRBJ2-1; D might be TRBD2 (5 bases). The CDR3 contains 14 residues. CDR1 is KGHSH, CDR2 LQKENI, per germline. The V end was cut by 7 bases, the J end by 7 bases, with 17 bases between.

The sample holds a few counts of this clone. The CDR3 here is CASSANRAEQYF. The CDR3 DNA reads TGTGCCAGCAGCGCGAACAGGGCCGAGCAGTACTTC. V is TRBV2 and J is TRBJ2-7; D is perhaps TRBD1 (6 bases). CDR1 SNHLY and CDR2 FYNNEI come from the germline V gene. With 6 bases removed from V and 6 bases from J, the gap between germline ends came to 12 bases. This CDR3 has 12 residues.

The genes are TRBV10-3 and TRBJ2-1; TRBD2 agrees at 13 bases. The CDR3 length is 16 residues. Trimming removed 4 bases from V and 8 bases from J; junction bases left unmatched: 8. CDR1 ENHRY and CDR2 SYGVKD come from the germline V gene. The CDR3 loop is CAISGGWGLAGYEQFF. Here the CDR3 DNA reads TGTGCCATCAGTGGAGGTTGGGGACTAGCGGGATATGAGCAGTTCTTC.